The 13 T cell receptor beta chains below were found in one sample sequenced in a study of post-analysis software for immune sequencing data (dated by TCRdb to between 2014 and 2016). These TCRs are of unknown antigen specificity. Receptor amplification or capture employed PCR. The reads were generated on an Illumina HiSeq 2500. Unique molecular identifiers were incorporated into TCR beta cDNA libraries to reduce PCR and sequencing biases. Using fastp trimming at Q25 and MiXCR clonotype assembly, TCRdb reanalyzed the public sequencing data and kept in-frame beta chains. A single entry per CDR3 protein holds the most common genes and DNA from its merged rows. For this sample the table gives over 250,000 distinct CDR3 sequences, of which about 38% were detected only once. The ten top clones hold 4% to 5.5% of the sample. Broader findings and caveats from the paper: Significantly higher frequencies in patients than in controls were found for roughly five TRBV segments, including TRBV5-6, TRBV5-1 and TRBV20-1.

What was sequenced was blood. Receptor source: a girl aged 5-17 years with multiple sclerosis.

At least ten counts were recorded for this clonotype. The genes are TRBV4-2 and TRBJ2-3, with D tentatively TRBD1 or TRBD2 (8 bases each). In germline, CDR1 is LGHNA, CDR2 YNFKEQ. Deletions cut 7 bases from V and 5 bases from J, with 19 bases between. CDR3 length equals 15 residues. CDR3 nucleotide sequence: TGTGCCAGCACCCAGGGGGCGGGGGGAGAAGATACGCAGTATTTT. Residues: CASTQGAGGEDTQYF.

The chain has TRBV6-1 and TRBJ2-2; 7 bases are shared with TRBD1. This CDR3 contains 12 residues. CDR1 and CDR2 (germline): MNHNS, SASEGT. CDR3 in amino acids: CAGQSNTGELFF. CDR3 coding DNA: TGTGCGGGACAGTCGAACACCGGGGAGCTGTTTTTT.

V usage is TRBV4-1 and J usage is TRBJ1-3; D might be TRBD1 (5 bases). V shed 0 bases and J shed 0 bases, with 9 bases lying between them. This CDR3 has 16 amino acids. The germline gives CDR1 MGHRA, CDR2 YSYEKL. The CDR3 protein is CASSQEGTSSGNTIYF. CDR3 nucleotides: TGCGCCAGCAGCCAAGAAGGGACCTCCTCTGGAAACACCATATATTTT.

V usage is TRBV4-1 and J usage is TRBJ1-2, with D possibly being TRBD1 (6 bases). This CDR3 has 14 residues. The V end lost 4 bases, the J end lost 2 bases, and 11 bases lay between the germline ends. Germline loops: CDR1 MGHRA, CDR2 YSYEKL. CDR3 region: CASSRPDRNYGYTF. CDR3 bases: TGCGCCAGCAGCCGGCCGGACAGAAACTATGGCTACACCTTC.

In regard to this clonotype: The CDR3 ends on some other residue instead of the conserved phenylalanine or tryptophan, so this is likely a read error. The DNA for the CDR3 is TGCAGTGCTGCGCGGGGGGCTAACTATGGCTACACCTGC. The encoded protein is CSAARGANYGYTC. The chain recombines TRBV20-1 with TRBJ1-2; D is perhaps TRBD1 (5 bases). This CDR3 contains 13 residues. Trimming took 5 bases from V and 0 from J, leaving 10 bases between them. Germline V lookup: CDR1 DFQATT, CDR2 SNEGSKA (reference sequence).

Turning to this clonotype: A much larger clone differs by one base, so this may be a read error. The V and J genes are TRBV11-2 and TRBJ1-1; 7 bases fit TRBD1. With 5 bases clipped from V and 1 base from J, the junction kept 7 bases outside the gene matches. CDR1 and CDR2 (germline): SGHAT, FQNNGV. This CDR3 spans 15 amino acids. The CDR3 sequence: CASSLVTGKNTEAFF. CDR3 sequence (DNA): TGTGCCAGCAGCCTCGTGACAGGGAAGAACACTGAAGCTTTCTTT.

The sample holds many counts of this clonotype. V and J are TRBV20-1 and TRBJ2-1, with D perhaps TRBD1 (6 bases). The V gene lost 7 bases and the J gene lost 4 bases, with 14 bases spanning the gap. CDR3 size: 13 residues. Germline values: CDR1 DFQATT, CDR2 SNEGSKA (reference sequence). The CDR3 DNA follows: TGCAGTGTCCCCTCTGACAGGTACAATGAGCAGTTCTTC. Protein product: CSVPSDRYNEQFF.

For the CDR3, the DNA is TGCAGTGCTAGATGGACAGGGTTCTACGAGCAGTACTTC. Translated: CSARWTGFYEQYF. The chain employs TRBV20-1 and TRBJ2-5, with 8 bases aligning to TRBD1. The DNA end is a closer match to TRBJ2-7, so the J assignment may be wrong. CDR1 and CDR2 (germline): DFQATT, SNEGSKA (reference sequence). The CDR3 loop spans 13 amino acids.

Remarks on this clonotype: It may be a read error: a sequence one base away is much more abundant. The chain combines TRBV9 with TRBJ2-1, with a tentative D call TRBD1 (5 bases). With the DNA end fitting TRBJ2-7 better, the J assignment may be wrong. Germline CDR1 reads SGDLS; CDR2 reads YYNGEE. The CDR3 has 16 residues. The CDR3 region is CASSVGDSSFYNEQYF. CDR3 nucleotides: TGTGCCAGCAGCGTAGGAGACAGTAGCTTCTACAATGAGCAGTACTTC.

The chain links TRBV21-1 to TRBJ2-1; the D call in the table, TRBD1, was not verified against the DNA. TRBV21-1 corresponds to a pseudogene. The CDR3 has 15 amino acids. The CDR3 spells CATSTRTTIFHEQFF. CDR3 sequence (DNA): TGTGCCACCAGCACCAGGACAACTATATTCCATGAGCAGTTCTTC.

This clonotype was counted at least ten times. CDR3 loop: CASSLDQAYGYTF. The CDR3 DNA sequence: TGTGCCAGCAGTTTAGACCAGGCGTATGGCTACACCTTC. V gene TRBV27 combines with J gene TRBJ1-2, with D unclear. The germline CDR1 and CDR2 sequences are MNHEY and SMNVEV (reference sequence). V lost 2 bases and J lost 5, with 9 bases in between. This CDR3 contains 13 residues.

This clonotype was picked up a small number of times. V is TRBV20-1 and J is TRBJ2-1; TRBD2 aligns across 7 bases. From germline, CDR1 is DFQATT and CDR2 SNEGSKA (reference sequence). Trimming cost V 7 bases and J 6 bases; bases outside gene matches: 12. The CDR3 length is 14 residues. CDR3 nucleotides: TGCAGTGGGGAACGAGCGGGGACCGGCAATGAGCAGTTCTTC. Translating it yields CSGERAGTGNEQFF.

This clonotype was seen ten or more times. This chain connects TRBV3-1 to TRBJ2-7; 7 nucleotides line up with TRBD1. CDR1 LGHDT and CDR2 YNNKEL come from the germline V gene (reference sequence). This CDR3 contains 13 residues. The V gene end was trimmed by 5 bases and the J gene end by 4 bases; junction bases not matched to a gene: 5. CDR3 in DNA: TGTGCCAGCAGCTTCGCGGACAGGTACGAGCAGTACTTC. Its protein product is CASSFADRYEQYF.